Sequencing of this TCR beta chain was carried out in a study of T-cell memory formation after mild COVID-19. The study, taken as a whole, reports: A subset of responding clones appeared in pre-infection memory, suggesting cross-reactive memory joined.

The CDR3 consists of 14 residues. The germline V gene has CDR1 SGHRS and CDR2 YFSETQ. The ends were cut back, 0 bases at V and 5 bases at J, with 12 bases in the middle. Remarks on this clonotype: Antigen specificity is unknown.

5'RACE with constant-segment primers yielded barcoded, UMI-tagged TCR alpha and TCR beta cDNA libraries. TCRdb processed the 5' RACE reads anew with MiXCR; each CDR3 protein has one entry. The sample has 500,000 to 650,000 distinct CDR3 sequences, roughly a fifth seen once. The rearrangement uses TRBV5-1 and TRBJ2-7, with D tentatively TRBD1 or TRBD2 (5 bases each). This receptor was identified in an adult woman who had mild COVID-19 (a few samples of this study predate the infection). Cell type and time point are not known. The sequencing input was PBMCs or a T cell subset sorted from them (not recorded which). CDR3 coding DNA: TGCGCCAGCAGCTTGGCCGAGGGGTTCGACGAGCAGTACTTC. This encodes CASSLAEGFDEQYF.